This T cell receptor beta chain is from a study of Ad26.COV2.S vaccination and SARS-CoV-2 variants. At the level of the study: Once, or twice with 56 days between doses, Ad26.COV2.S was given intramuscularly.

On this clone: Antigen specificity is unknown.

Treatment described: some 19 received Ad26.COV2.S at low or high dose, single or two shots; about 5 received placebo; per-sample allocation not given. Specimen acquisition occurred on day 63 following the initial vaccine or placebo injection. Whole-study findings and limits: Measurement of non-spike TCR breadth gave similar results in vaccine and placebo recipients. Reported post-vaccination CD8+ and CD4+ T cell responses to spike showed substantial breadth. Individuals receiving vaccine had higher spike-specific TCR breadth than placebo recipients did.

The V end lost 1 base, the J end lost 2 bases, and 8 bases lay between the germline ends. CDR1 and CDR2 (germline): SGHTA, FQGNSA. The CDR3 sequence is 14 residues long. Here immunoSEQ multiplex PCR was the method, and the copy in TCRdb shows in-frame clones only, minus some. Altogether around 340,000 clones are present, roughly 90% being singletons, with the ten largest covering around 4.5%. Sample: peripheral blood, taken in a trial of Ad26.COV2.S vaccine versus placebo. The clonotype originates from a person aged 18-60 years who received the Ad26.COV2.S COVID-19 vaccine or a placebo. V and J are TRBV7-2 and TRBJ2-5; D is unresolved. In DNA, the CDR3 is TGTGCCAGCAGCTTAGACCCGGTACAAGAGACCCAGTACTTC. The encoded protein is CASSLDPVQETQYF.